This T cell receptor beta chain was sequenced for a study of spatial heterogeneity in lung cancer (dated by TCRdb to the late 2010s). At the level of the whole study: Beta-chain transcripts were consistently detected in greater numbers than alpha-chain transcripts, which likely reflects a higher abundance of beta-chain transcripts. In the raw uncorrected reads, each unique combination of TCR and UMI appeared more than ten times on average. In non-small cell lung cancer, the study quantitatively compared TCR alpha and beta repertoires across several tumor regions, matched nontumor lung, and blood. Nonsynonymous mutation counts, determined by whole-exome sequencing of tumor tissue, were related to features of the TCR repertoire. Both alpha and beta chains were TCR-sequenced in approximately 200 tumor regions, 64 matched nontumor lung samples and around 54 PBMC samples obtained at surgery.

Per the publication, the time point label means: sample taken at primary tumor resection. Without any cell sorting, TCR sequencing was performed on whole RNA extracted either from tumor and nontumor lung tissue or from cryopreserved PBMC samples. Samples were obtained from 65 to 90 patients with early-stage, untreated non-small cell lung cancer from the lung TRACERx cohort. Only patients for whom sufficient RNA was available from at least two tumor regions were selected for TCR sequencing. Library preparation was by 5' RACE. For sequencing, a NextSeq 500 was employed. The TCR library protocol attached a unique molecular identifier to each TCR cDNA molecule to allow correction of PCR and sequencing errors. Processing in the source paper ran as follows. Decombinator tools were used for TCR identification, UMI-based error correction and CDR3 extraction. Expanded TCRs were defined as those above a frequency of 2 per 1,000, corresponding to the top 1% of the tumor frequency distribution. Renyi diversity was computed with the R vegan package after each repertoire had been subsampled 100 times to 5,000 TCRs. CDR3 similarity networks were constructed using string-kernel similarity of amino acid triplets, with links drawn between CDR3s whose pairwise similarity was above 0.82. TCRdb's own reprocessing of the public reads used fastp at Q25 and MiXCR and kept productive beta chains. Each entry is one CDR3 protein sequence, shown with its most common DNA and genes. TCRdb, not the original authors, processed these V and J calls. The sample includes around 40,000 distinct CDR3 sequences, with less than 5.5% observed a single time. The ten largest clonotypes hold roughly 25% of the sample.

V gives up 1 base and J gives up 7 bases, and the segment between their germline ends measures 11 bases. Based on the germline V gene (reference sequence), the CDR1 and CDR2 sequences are SEHNR and FQNEAQ. The CDR3 contains 14 residues, cysteine and phenylalanine counted. The sequence is cut down to CDR3 DNA, 42 bases in frame from base 1. Broad study findings and their caveats: Ubiquitous expanded tumor TCRs were found in blood more often at tumor resection than at routine follow-up. Additional single-cell paired TCR alpha and beta sequencing was considered necessary to confirm, at a functional level, the hypothesis that regional TCRs recognize regional mutations.

As regards this clonotype: Its specific antigen is unknown. No base quality values were provided; no much bigger clone lies one nucleotide off.

The rearrangement joined TRBV7-9 to TRBJ2-1; the D gene remains uncertain. The source was PBMCs, collected at surgery. The TCR originated in a female donor with early-stage non-small cell lung cancer. This receptor carries the CDR3 CASSLDGPVNEQFF. In nucleotides, the sequence is TGTGCCAGCAGCTTAGACGGACCTGTTAATGAGCAGTTCTTC.